This TCR beta chain was identified in a study of blood T cell repertoires in COVID-19. Study summary: T cells, B-cell-depleted T cells, or PBMCs provided the cDNA or gDNA that served as material.

Using immunoSEQ multiplex PCR, the repertoire was profiled, and TCRdb retains in-frame clones only, with some absent. The sample records about 160,000 clones, 85% to 95% being singletons. This clone appeared a single time. The specimen sequenced was peripheral blood. This receptor was taken from a man aged 45-60 years with acute or convalescent COVID-19.

In nucleotides, the CDR3 is TGCAGCGTGACCGGAACGGCCGGGAACTATGGCTACACCTTC. It translates to CSVTGTAGNYGYTF. The V call is TRBV29-1, the J call TRBJ1-2, with unresolved D. Trimming pared 6 bases from V and 2 bases from J, leaving 16 bases between. Germline CDR1 SQVTM, CDR2 ANQGSEA. The CDR3 is 14 amino acids.